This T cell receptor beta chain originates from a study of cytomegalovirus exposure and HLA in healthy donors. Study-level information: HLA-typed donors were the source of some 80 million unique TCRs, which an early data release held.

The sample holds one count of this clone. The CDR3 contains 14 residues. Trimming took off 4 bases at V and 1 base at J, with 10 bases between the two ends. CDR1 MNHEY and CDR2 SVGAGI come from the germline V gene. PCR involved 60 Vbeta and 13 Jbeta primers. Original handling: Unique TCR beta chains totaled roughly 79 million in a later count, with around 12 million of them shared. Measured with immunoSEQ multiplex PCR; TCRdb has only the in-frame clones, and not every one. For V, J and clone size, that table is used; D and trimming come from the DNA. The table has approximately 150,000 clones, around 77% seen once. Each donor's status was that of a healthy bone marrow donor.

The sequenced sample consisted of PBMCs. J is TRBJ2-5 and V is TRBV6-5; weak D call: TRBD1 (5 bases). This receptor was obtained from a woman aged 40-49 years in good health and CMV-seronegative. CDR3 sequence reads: CASSLGQLQETQYF. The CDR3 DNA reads TGTGCCAGCAGTTTGGGGCAGCTCCAAGAGACCCAGTACTTC.